The following is a T cell receptor beta chain sequence with its context. Antigen: not known. A much larger clone sits a single nucleotide away, making a read error possible. The germline V gene has CDR1 SGHKS and CDR2 YYEKEE (reference sequence). This CDR3 contains 16 residues. A J-beta primer mix and a sample-barcoded 5' primer were used in a second PCR of roughly 6 to 11 cycles. TCRdb processed the 5' RACE reads anew with MiXCR; each CDR3 protein has one entry. The profile shows 650,000 to 1,000,000 distinct CDR3 sequences, 46% of them singletons. These data belong to a study of blood T cells in healthy people across ages. General study results and limits: Diversity was higher, and naive CD4+ cells more numerous, in long-lived donors than in aged donors.

Every sample gave at least 5 micrograms of total RNA when it was extracted. This receptor was taken from a man at least 80 years old in good health. The sample consisted of blood. The chain employs TRBV5-5 and TRBJ2-5, with 9 bases fitting TRBD1. The CDR3 nucleotides read TGTGTCAGCAGCCCCATATCACGGACAGGGGAAGAGACCCAGTACTTC. This gives the protein CVSSPISRTGEETQYF.